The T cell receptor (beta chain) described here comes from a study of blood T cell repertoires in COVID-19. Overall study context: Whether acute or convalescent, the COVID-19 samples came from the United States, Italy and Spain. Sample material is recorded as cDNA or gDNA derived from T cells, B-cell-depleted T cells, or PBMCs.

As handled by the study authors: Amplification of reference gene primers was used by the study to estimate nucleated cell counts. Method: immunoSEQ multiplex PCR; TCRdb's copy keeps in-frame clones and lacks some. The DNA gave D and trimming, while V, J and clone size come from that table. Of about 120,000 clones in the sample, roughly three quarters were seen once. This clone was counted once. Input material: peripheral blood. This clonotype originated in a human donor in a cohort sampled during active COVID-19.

The CDR3 sequence: CASSLSGTYEQYF. Written as DNA, the CDR3 is TGCGCCAGCAGCTTGTCGGGGACCTACGAGCAGTACTTC. The chain carries TRBV5-1 and TRBJ2-7, with a tentative D call TRBD2 (5 bases). Germline V gene data show CDR1 as SGHRS and CDR2 as YFSETQ. V was clipped by 1 base and J by 2 bases, with 7 bases between them. There are 13 residues in the CDR3.